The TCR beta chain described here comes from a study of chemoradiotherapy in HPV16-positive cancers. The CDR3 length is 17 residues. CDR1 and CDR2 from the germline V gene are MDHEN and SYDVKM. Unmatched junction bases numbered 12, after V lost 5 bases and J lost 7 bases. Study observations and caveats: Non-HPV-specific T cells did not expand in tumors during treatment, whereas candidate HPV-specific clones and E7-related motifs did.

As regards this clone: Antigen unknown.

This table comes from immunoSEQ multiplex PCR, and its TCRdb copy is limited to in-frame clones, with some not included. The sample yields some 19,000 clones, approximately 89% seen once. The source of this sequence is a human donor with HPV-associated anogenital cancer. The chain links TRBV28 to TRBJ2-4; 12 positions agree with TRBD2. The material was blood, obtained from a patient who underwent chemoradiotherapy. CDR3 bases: TGTGCCAGCAGTCCTACGTCAGGACTAGCGGGATCTAACATTCAGTACTTC. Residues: CASSPTSGLAGSNIQYF.